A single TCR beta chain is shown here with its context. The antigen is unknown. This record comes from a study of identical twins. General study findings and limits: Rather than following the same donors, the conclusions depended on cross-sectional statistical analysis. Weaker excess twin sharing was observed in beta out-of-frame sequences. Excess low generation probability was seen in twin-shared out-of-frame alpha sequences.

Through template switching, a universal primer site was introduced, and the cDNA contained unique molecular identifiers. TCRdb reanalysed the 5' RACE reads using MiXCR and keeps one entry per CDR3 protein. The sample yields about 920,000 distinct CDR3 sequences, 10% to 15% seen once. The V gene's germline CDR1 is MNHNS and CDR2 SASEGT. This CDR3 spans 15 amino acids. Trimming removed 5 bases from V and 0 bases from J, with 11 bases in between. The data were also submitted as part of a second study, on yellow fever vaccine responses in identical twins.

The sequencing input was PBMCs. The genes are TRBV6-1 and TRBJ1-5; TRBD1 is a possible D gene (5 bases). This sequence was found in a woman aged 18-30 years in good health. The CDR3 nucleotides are TGTGCCAGCAGTCGGACACCTCATAGCAATCAGCCCCAGCATTTT. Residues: CASSRTPHSNQPQHF.